These 29 T cell receptor beta chains came from one sample sequenced in a study of radiotherapy plus CTLA-4 blockade in lung cancer. The repertoire was sequenced with immunoSEQ multiplex PCR; TCRdb's copy has only in-frame clones and lacks some. In the table there are about 38,000 clones, over 65% of which are singletons. The source material was peripheral blood, sampled from a patient treated with radiotherapy plus ipilimumab. Receptor source: a human donor with non-small cell lung cancer who had stable disease on radiotherapy plus ipilimumab.

The genes are TRBV6-4 and TRBJ2-3; D remains ambiguous. The CDR3 runs to 15 residues. The germline CDR1 and CDR2 sequences are MRHNA and SNTAGT. V was trimmed by 0 bases and J by 3 bases, leaving 10 bases between them. CDR3 coding DNA: TGTGCCAGCAGTGACTCAGGTCACCAGACAGATACGCAGTATTTT. Protein: CASSDSGHQTDTQYF.

Worth noting for this clone: This same CDR3 is encoded by further DNA sequences in the sample. The DNA for the CDR3 is TGTGCCAGCAGCAAGCAACTCGCGGGGGGGCGGAACACCGGGGAGCTGTTTTTT. This gives the protein CASSKQLAGGRNTGELFF. V and J are TRBV21-1 and TRBJ2-2; the table's D call TRBD2 went unverified against the DNA. TRBV21-1 is designated a pseudogene. This CDR3 is built from 18 residues.

This chain joins TRBV6-6 and TRBJ2-4; TRBD2 aligns across 7 bases. V lost 6 bases and J lost 2; bases outside the gene matches: 4. Germline loops: CDR1 MNHNY, CDR2 SVGAGI (reference sequence). The CDR3 length is 14 residues. The CDR3 spells CASSAGGTKNIQYF. CDR3 DNA sequence: TGTGCCAGCAGCGCCGGGGGGACCAAAAACATTCAGTACTTC.

This clone is deemed medium-sized. V and J are TRBV30 and TRBJ1-6; TRBD1 matches at 8 bases. Germline V gene lookup returns CDR1 GTSNPN and CDR2 SVGIG (reference sequence). The CDR3 loop spans 13 amino acids. V gave up 5 bases and J gave up 9 bases; unmatched junction bases: 6. The CDR3 DNA follows: TGTGCCTGGGGACAGGGTGAGGGTTCACCCCTCCACTTT. The encoded protein is CAWGQGEGSPLHF.

This clone was seen just once. J is TRBJ2-2 and V is TRBV7-2; TRBD2 matches 9 bases. Per germline, CDR1 SGHTA and CDR2 FQGNSA. This CDR3 contains 15 residues. J lost 4 bases, V lost 0 bases, and 0 bases had no gene match. The CDR3 bases are TGTGCCAGCAGCTTAGCGCGGGGGGGCACCGGGGAGCTGTTTTTT. Translated, it gives CASSLARGGTGELFF.

The chain combines TRBV5-4 with TRBJ2-7; maybe TRBD1 (6 bases). The CDR3 loop spans 12 amino acids. CDR1 and CDR2 from the germline V gene are SGHNT and YYREEE (reference sequence). V was pared by 4 bases and J by 6 bases, with 11 bases between. The CDR3 DNA follows: TGTGCCAGCAGCCCAGGGACACCCGAGCAGTACTTC. It specifies CASSPGTPEQYF. The whole variable domain, filled in from reference TRBV5-4 and TRBJ2-7, reads ETGVTQSPTHLIKTRGQQVTLRCSSQSGHNTVSWYQQALGQGPQFIFQYYREEENGRGNFPPRFSGLQFPNYSSELNVNALELDDSALYLCASSPGTPEQYFGPGTRLTVT.

This clone was seen just once. Here the CDR3 DNA reads TGTGCCAGCAGCCGGATTGTGGGGGGCGATTCACCCCTCCACTTT. Amino acid sequence: CASSRIVGGDSPLHF. The genes are TRBV11-2 and TRBJ1-6; D is perhaps TRBD1 (6 bases). This CDR3 is built from 15 residues. Per germline, CDR1 SGHAT and CDR2 FQNNGV. Between the trimmed V and J ends, which lost 5 bases and 8 bases, there was a span of 16 bases.

As regards this clone: This sample includes further DNA sequences coding for the same CDR3. CDR3 sequence (DNA): TGTGCCAGCTCACCGGGGAACAGGCAAGAGACCCAGTACTTC. It encodes CASSPGNRQETQYF. The chain links TRBV18 to TRBJ2-5, with D maybe TRBD1 (5 bases). Deletions cut 3 bases from V and 2 bases from J, with 10 bases between. From germline, CDR1 is KGHSH and CDR2 LQKENI. The CDR3 has 14 amino acids.

The chain employs TRBV10-2 and TRBJ1-5; a possible D gene is TRBD1 (6 bases). The CDR3 has 14 residues. Germline loops: CDR1 WSHSY, CDR2 SAAADI. V shed 2 bases and J shed 6 bases, with 11 bases lying between them. For the CDR3, the DNA is TGCGCCAGCAGTGAGGCCCTACAGGGTCAGCCCCAGCATTTT. Its translation is CASSEALQGQPQHF.

The chain is built from TRBV25-1 and TRBJ2-6; possible D gene TRBD1, 7 bases. Germline CDR1 is MGHDK and CDR2 is SYGVNS. With 2 bases removed from V and 4 bases from J, the gap between germline ends came to 18 bases. The CDR3 consists of 18 residues. CDR3 protein: CASSERQGPRGGANVLTF. The DNA of the CDR3 is TGTGCCAGCAGTGAAAGACAGGGCCCACGGGGGGGGGCCAACGTCCTGACTTTC.

This clone has only a few counts. The chain couples TRBV7-9 to TRBJ1-1, with D possibly being TRBD1 (5 bases). Germline V CDR1 and CDR2: SEHNR, FQNEAQ (reference sequence). V lost 2 bases, J lost 5 bases, and 12 bases lay in between. This CDR3 region has 14 residues. This CDR3 is CASSLTQGRTEAFF. For the CDR3, the DNA is TGTGCCAGCAGCTTAACGCAGGGCAGGACTGAAGCTTTCTTT.

This rearrangement joins TRBV18 to TRBJ2-2, with D unclear. The V end was cut by 0 bases, the J end by 2 bases, with 13 bases between. The CDR3 extends over 17 amino acids. In germline, CDR1 is KGHSH, CDR2 LQKENI. The CDR3 spells CASSPPSSSRNTGELFF. The CDR3 bases are TGTGCCAGCTCACCACCAAGCAGTTCGCGAAACACCGGGGAGCTGTTTTTT.

The J gene is TRBJ2-1, the V gene TRBV5-4; 7 bases agree with TRBD2. The CDR3 loop spans 15 amino acids. Germline assignment: CDR1 SGHNT and CDR2 YYREEE (reference sequence). With V trimmed by 0 bases and J by 2 bases, 2 bases remained unmatched. The CDR3 DNA reads TGTGCCAGCAGCTTGGCTAGCGGTACCTACAATGAGCAGTTCTTC. It yields the protein CASSLASGTYNEQFF.

This clone appeared a few times. This chain connects TRBV27 to TRBJ2-6, with D uncertain. V was shortened by 9 bases and J by 2 bases, with 8 bases between the two germline ends. The germline gives CDR1 MNHEY, CDR2 SMNVEV (reference sequence). The CDR3 sequence is 13 residues long. The CDR3 DNA follows: TGTGCCAGTCTTCGGGCTGGGGCCAACGTCCTGACTTTC. This sequence encodes CASLRAGANVLTF.

J is TRBJ2-7 and V is TRBV10-3, with 7 positions matching TRBD1. V dropped 6 bases and J dropped 5; count of bases not matched to a gene: 1. Germline CDR1 is ENHRY and CDR2 is SYGVKD. This CDR3 comprises 11 residues. DNA of the CDR3: TGTGCCATCAGGGGGACAGACGAGCAGTACTTC. The encoded protein is CAIRGTDEQYF.

J is TRBJ2-2 and V is TRBV4-1; D possibly corresponds to TRBD2 (6 bases). The V end was cut by 1 base, the J end by 3 bases, with 12 bases between. Germline CDR1 reads MGHRA; CDR2 reads YSYEKL. The CDR3 covers 16 residues. As DNA, the CDR3 is TGCGCCAGCAGCCAAGGTGCCGGGGGAGACACCGGGGAGCTGTTTTTT. Translated: CASSQGAGGDTGELFF.

The chain is built from TRBV2 and TRBJ1-1, with D maybe TRBD1 (6 bases). Trimming left V 6 bases short and J 7 bases short, with 9 bases between. Germline CDR1 and CDR2: SNHLY and FYNNEI. This CDR3 is 11 amino acids long. CDR3 sequence reads: CASSDRFEAFF. DNA of the CDR3: TGTGCCAGCAGCGACAGGTTTGAAGCTTTCTTT.

V is TRBV19 and J is TRBJ2-3; D ambiguous. The CDR3 totals 14 residues. The germline gives CDR1 LNHDA, CDR2 SQIVND (reference sequence). The germline V and J ends were trimmed by 1 base and 4 bases, with 9 bases remaining between them. This chain's CDR3 is CASSIGVASDTQYF. The CDR3 DNA follows: TGTGCCAGTAGTATAGGAGTGGCCTCAGATACGCAGTATTTT.

Written as DNA, the CDR3 is TGTGCCAGTATCCGGGACAGGAACACCGGGGAGCTGTTTTTT. It codes for CASIRDRNTGELFF. The gene calls are TRBV6-1 and TRBJ2-2; 7 bases align to TRBD1. V lost 9 bases, J lost 1 base, and 5 bases stayed unmatched. The CDR3 totals 14 residues. In germline, CDR1 is MNHNS, CDR2 SASEGT.

The rearrangement links TRBV11-2 to TRBJ2-7; 7 nucleotides agree with TRBD1. The germline CDR1 and CDR2 sequences are SGHAT and FQNNGV. The CDR3 is 15 residues long. V shed 0 bases, J shed 3 bases, and the junction held 5 bases outside the gene matches. CDR3 region: CASSLEGRGSYEQYF. CDR3 DNA sequence: TGTGCCAGCAGCTTAGAAGGCAGGGGGAGCTACGAGCAGTACTTC. Variable domain in full (rest from reference TRBV11-2 and TRBJ2-7): EAGVAQSPRYKIIEKRQSVAFWCNPISGHATLYWYQQILGQGPKLLIQFQNNGVVDDSQLPKDRFSAERLKGVDSTLKIQPAKLEDSAVYLCASSLEGRGSYEQYFGPGTRLTVT.

The V and J genes are TRBV20-1 and TRBJ2-7, with D unclear. The germline CDR1 and CDR2 sequences are DFQATT and SNEGSKA (reference sequence). The germline V and J ends were trimmed by 6 bases and 7 bases, with 13 bases remaining between them. This CDR3 contains 11 residues. The CDR3 DNA sequence: TGCAGTGCGGCGCCGGGCTTTGAGCAGTACGTC. Translation: CSAAPGFEQYV.

The chain has TRBV25-1 and TRBJ2-2; tentatively, D is TRBD1 (6 bases). Germline lookup yields CDR1 MGHDK and CDR2 SYGVNS. V dropped 2 bases and J dropped 2 bases, with 18 bases sitting between them. The CDR3 length is 18 residues. The CDR3 DNA reads TGTGCCAGCAGTGAAACGGGTCCCGGGACATCAAACACCGGGGAGCTGTTTTTT. Protein: CASSETGPGTSNTGELFF.

CDR3 amino acids: CASSLRGGRANEQFF. The CDR3 region has the DNA TGCGCCAGCAGCTTACGGGGGGGCCGGGCCAATGAGCAGTTCTTC. The chain uses TRBV5-1 and TRBJ2-1; 8 positions agree with TRBD2. Germline loops: CDR1 SGHRS, CDR2 YFSETQ. This CDR3 is built from 15 residues. Trimming at V came to 2 bases and at J to 6 bases, leaving 7 bases not matched to a gene.

This rearrangement joins TRBV6-5 to TRBJ1-5, with TRBD1 identical over 11 bases. The length of the CDR3 is 14 residues. V lost 4 bases to trimming and J lost 6 bases; unmatched junction nucleotides: 2. The germline CDR1 and CDR2 sequences are MNHEY and SVGAGI. CDR3 sequence: CASSLDRGRQPQHF. In nucleotides, the CDR3 is TGTGCCAGCAGTTTGGACAGGGGGCGTCAGCCCCAGCATTTT.

The J gene is TRBJ1-3, the V gene TRBV19; D not resolved. The ends were cut back, 6 bases at V and 7 bases at J, with 7 bases in the middle. Germline V lookup: CDR1 LNHDA, CDR2 SQIVND (reference sequence). This CDR3 is built from 11 residues. The CDR3 here is CASRTLNTIYF. In DNA form, the CDR3 reads TGTGCCAGTAGAACTCTGAACACCATATATTTT.

The chain links TRBV11-3 to TRBJ1-1; D uncertain. The CDR3 has 14 amino acids. Germline V gives CDR1 SGHNT, CDR2 YENEEA. Between the trimmed V and J ends, which lost 1 base and 0 bases, there was a span of 6 bases. For the CDR3, the DNA is TGTGCCAGCAGCTTAGGGGGTTTGAACACTGAAGCTTTCTTT. As protein: CASSLGGLNTEAFF. Supplemented by reference TRBV11-3 and TRBJ1-1, the full variable domain reads EAGVVQSPRYKIIEKKQPVAFWCNPISGHNTLYWYLQNLGQGPELLIRYENEEAVDDSQLPKDRFSAERLKGVDSTLKIQPAELGDSAVYLCASSLGGLNTEAFFGQGTRLTVV.

The rearrangement joins TRBV18 to TRBJ1-1; D remains ambiguous. CDR1 is KGHSH and CDR2 is LQKENI in the germline V gene. There are 14 residues in the CDR3. V lost 0 bases to trimming and J lost 0 bases, with 5 bases between them. The CDR3 sequence: CASSPPGMNTEAFF. The DNA for the CDR3 is TGTGCCAGCTCACCACCGGGCATGAACACTGAAGCTTTCTTT.

V and J are TRBV30 and TRBJ2-5; D ambiguous. The length of the CDR3 is 13 residues. Germline V gives CDR1 GTSNPN, CDR2 SVGIG (reference sequence). V dropped 5 bases and J dropped 5 bases, with 15 bases sitting between them. The CDR3 nucleotides are TGTGCCTGGCATAGAGAGGAGCTGGAGACCCAGTACTTC. It yields the protein CAWHREELETQYF.

V and J are TRBV6-1 and TRBJ1-5, with 9 bases identical to TRBD1. The germline gives CDR1 MNHNS, CDR2 SASEGT. The V gene end was trimmed by 4 bases and the J gene end by 7 bases; junction bases not matched to a gene: 11. The CDR3 loop spans 16 amino acids. The CDR3 loop reads CASSGGTQGAGQPQHF. The CDR3, as DNA: TGTGCCAGCAGTGGGGGTACACAGGGGGCTGGGCAGCCCCAGCATTTT.